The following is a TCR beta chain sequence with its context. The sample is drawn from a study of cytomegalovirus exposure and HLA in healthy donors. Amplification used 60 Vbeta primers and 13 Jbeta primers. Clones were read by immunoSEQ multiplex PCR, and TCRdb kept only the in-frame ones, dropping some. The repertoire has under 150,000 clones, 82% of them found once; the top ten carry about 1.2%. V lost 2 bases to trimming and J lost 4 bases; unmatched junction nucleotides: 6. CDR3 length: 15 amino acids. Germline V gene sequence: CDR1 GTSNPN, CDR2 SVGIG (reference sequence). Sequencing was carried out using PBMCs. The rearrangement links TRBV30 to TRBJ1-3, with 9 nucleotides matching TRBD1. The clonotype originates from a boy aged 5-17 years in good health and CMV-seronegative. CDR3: CAWSTGGFGGNTIYF. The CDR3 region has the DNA TGTGCCTGGAGTACAGGGGGCTTCGGGGGAAACACCATATATTTT.